This T cell receptor beta chain stems from a study of somatic mutations in cytotoxic T cells in rheumatoid arthritis. Overall study results and limits: Nobody adjusted the slight TRBV07 underrepresentation in rheumatoid arthritis patients for multiple comparisons. The largest CD8+ clone made up over 20% of CD8+ cells in about an eighth of the roughly 60 patients.

In regard to this clone: The antigen is unknown.

Sequenced by immunoSEQ multiplex PCR; TCRdb stores in-frame clones only, minus some. This table holds about 26,000 clones, 82% found once. CDR3 length equals 13 residues. Germline assignment: CDR1 SEHNR and CDR2 FQNEAQ (reference sequence). V trimming: 1 base; J trimming: 6 bases; junction bases outside the gene matches: 0. This chain joins TRBV7-9 and TRBJ1-5, with TRBD1 matching over 7 bases. The sample comprised CD8+ T cells sorted from blood. This TCR derives from a middle-aged man in good health. The CDR3 region has the DNA TGTGCCAGCAGCTTAGACAGGGGTCAGCCCCAGCATTTT. As protein: CASSLDRGQPQHF.